This TCR beta chain came from a study of cytomegalovirus exposure and HLA in healthy donors. Study-level points and caveats: In a later analysis, across HLA loci, associated TCR counts were highest for DRB1, lowest for HLA-C. When the data were analyzed later, several of the most significant clusters appeared to be linked to common viral pathogens. CMV antigen specificity of three CMV-associated chains was confirmed in vitro.

This clone came up a few times. What it binds is not known. Healthy individuals who donated bone marrow served as the donors. V shed 1 base and J shed 3 bases, with 13 bases lying between them. In germline, CDR1 is SGHVS, CDR2 FQNEAQ. The CDR3 covers 16 residues. PCR employed 60 Vbeta and 13 Jbeta primers. Some clones are missing from TCRdb's copy, which holds only in-frame ones; the method was immunoSEQ multiplex PCR. The sample lists tens of thousands of clones, around 80% occurring once. The receptor was isolated from a man aged 40-49 years in good health and CMV-seronegative. The V call is TRBV7-8, the J call TRBJ2-1; possibly TRBD2 for D (5 bases). What was sequenced was PBMCs. Here the CDR3 reads CASSLDRGKVYNEQFF. CDR3 DNA: TGTGCCAGCAGCTTAGATCGGGGAAAGGTCTACAATGAGCAGTTCTTC.